This is a list of T cell receptor beta chains from one sample in a study of monozygotic twins with inflammatory bowel disease. For each CDR3 protein, TCRdb gives one entry from its re-call of the 5' RACE reads, without DNA. Its listing shows approximately 330,000 distinct CDR3 sequences. Sequenced: blood. These receptor sequences come from a human donor with ulcerative colitis or Crohn's disease, or a healthy co-twin of an affected twin (not recorded which). The CDR3 runs from the conserved cysteine through the conserved F or W.

j_call v_call cdr3_aa
TRBJ2-2 TRBV12-3/TRBV12-4 CASSLGTSLTGELFF
TRBJ2-1 TRBV7-2 CASSLDKIRGNEQFF
TRBJ2-7 TRBV7-9 CASSSMAGSYYEQYF
TRBJ2-1 TRBV2 CASSDEGSGNEQFF
TRBJ1-1 TRBV7-2 CASSLAGTGRAGVEAFF
TRBJ2-4 TRBV5-1 CASSSGQVDGIQYF
TRBJ2-7 TRBV6-5 CASSYSVPGETYEQYF
TRBJ2-7 TRBV5-6 CASVVKAPGSAKYEQYF
TRBJ2-7 TRBV5-4 CASGEFSAPEASYEQYF
TRBJ2-7 TRBV20-1 CSAGQVTGPYEQYF
TRBJ2-1 TRBV7-9 CASSMGGLISYNEQFF
TRBJ2-1 TRBV20-1 CSARGLAGVNDEQFF
TRBJ1-4 TRBV18 CASSPDRGLEKLFF